A selection of T cell receptor beta chains follows, all from one sample in a study of CD8 T cells in ankylosing spondylitis. TCRdb ran MiXCR on the 5' RACE reads and lists one entry per CDR3 protein. The data show hundreds of thousands of distinct CDR3 sequences, roughly 27% seen once. Input material: blood, either unsorted or a sorted T cell fraction (not recorded which). Receptor source: a male donor with ankylosing spondylitis. Each CDR3 is given with its conserved first and last residue. The D gene is left open where the match is weak. Size tells how often a clone was seen (once, few, many) or the class of an expanded clone, and some rows leave it out.

d_call clone_size j_call v_call cdr3_aa cdr3_nt
- few TRBJ2-1 TRBV27 CASSSYRESRQFF TGTGCCAGCAGTTCCTACAGGGAGTCTCGGCAGTTCTTC
- few TRBJ2-1 TRBV7-9 CASSSPGQRYNEQFF TGTGCCAGCAGCTCTCCGGGACAACGTTACAATGAGCAGTTCTTC
TRBD2 few TRBJ2-5 TRBV20-1 CSARAGTSGRFETQYF TGCAGTGCTAGAGCGGGGACTAGCGGGAGATTTGAGACCCAGTACTTC
- few TRBJ1-5 TRBV7-2 CASSFPGYNQPQHF TGTGCCAGCAGCTTTCCAGGATACAATCAGCCCCAGCATTTT
TRBD2 few TRBJ2-3 TRBV12-3/TRBV12-4 CASSISGRAIDTQYF TGTGCCAGCAGCATCAGCGGGAGGGCCATAGATACGCAGTATTTT
- many TRBJ1-1 TRBV3-1 CASSPTGNTEAFF TGTGCCAGCAGCCCGACAGGAAACACTGAAGCTTTCTTT
TRBD1 - TRBJ1-5 TRBV7-8 CASSIRTGVLTNQPQHF TGTGCCAGCAGCATTCGGACAGGGGTCCTTACAAATCAGCCCCAGCATTTT
- few TRBJ1-1 TRBV10-3 CAISEKGDENTEAFF TGTGCCATCAGTGAGAAGGGGGACGAGAACACTGAAGCTTTCTTT
- - TRBJ2-3 TRBV7-9 CASSPPPTIVQYF TGTGCCAGCAGCCCGCCCCCTACGATCGTGCAGTATTTT
- - TRBJ1-1 TRBV20-1 CSARGLRGMVNTEAFF TGCAGTGCTAGAGGTCTCAGGGGTATGGTGAACACTGAAGCTTTCTTT
TRBD1 - TRBJ2-1 TRBV2 CASNWNGQGFNEQFF TGTGCCAGCAACTGGAACGGACAGGGTTTCAATGAGCAGTTCTTC
TRBD1 - TRBJ2-3 TRBV20-1 CSAPDRGSTDTQYF TGCAGTGCTCCGGACAGGGGAAGCACAGATACGCAGTATTTT
- - TRBJ2-3 TRBV7-2 CASSLGRRGDTQYF TGTGCCAGCAGCTTAGGCCGTCGGGGCGATACGCAGTATTTT
- many TRBJ1-5 TRBV5-1 CASSLGQGGNQPQHF TGCGCCAGCAGCTTGGGACAAGGGGGCAATCAGCCCCAGCATTTT
- - TRBJ2-5 TRBV7-9 CASSLAERTQYF TGTGCCAGCAGCTTAGCGGAGCGGACCCAGTACTTC
- - TRBJ2-1 TRBV7-9 CASSPLGGRSYNEQFF TGTGCCAGCAGCCCCCTGGGCGGGCGCTCCTACAATGAGCAGTTCTTC
- - TRBJ1-3 TRBV10-3 CATAGGARNTIYF TGTGCCACGGCCGGAGGGGCCCGGAACACCATATATTTT
- few TRBJ1-5 TRBV20-1 CSARDRGGAQPQHF TGCAGTGCTAGAGATCGAGGAGGAGCTCAGCCCCAGCATTTT
- - TRBJ2-5 TRBV27 CASSFAGTQYF TGTGCCAGCAGTTTTGCTGGGACCCAGTACTTC
- - TRBJ2-1 TRBV13 CASSYLLGVGSYNEQFF TGTGCCAGCAGCTACCTACTAGGCGTCGGATCCTACAATGAGCAGTTCTTC
- - TRBJ1-2 TRBV5-1 CASSLEDTRYGYTF TGCGCCAGCAGCTTGGAGGACACCCGGTACGGCTACACCTTC
- - TRBJ1-4 TRBV27 CASRSKGTQNEKLFF TGTGCCAGCAGATCAAAAGGGACACAAAATGAAAAACTGTTTTTT
- - TRBJ1-4 TRBV3-1 CASSPLGAATNEKLFF TGTGCCAGCAGCCCCCTTGGGGCCGCAACTAATGAAAAACTGTTTTTT
TRBD2 - TRBJ2-7 TRBV5-1 CASSPSGGAYEQYF TGCGCCAGCAGCCCTAGTGGGGGGGCCTACGAGCAGTACTTC
TRBD1 few TRBJ1-3 TRBV7-8 CASSRDRRSSGNTIYF TGTGCCAGCAGCAGGGACAGGAGAAGCTCTGGAAACACCATATATTTT